The T cell receptor (beta chain) under discussion was sequenced for a study of shared clonotypes between healthy human individuals. In the study overall: A donor's plate count was three for CD4 naive and three for CD4 memory; CD8 naive had two and CD8 memory one.

In regard to this clone: Antigen unknown.

Splitting of each subset's genomic DNA was done evenly across several immunoSEQ plates. Sequenced by immunoSEQ multiplex PCR; TCRdb stores in-frame clones only, minus some. The sample contains roughly 2 million clones, around 95% of which appear only once. Study findings and constraints: Relative to clonotypes present in all four donors, those not shared had lower generation probabilities.

Germline loops: CDR1 SGHTA, CDR2 FQGNSA. The CDR3 loop spans 13 amino acids. Trimming removed 0 bases at V and 4 bases at J, with 6 bases between. A CD45RA+ naive subset and a CD45RA-negative memory subset were split from CD4+ cells. The TCR comes from a man aged 18 to 30 in good health. The V call is TRBV7-2, the J call TRBJ1-1, with D hard to call. Sequencing was carried out using naive CD4+ T cells sorted from blood. Subset indicated: CD45RA+ positively selected. CDR3 sequence (DNA): TGTGCCAGCAGCTTAGCTGGGATCACTGAAGCTTTCTTT. Translation: CASSLAGITEAFF.